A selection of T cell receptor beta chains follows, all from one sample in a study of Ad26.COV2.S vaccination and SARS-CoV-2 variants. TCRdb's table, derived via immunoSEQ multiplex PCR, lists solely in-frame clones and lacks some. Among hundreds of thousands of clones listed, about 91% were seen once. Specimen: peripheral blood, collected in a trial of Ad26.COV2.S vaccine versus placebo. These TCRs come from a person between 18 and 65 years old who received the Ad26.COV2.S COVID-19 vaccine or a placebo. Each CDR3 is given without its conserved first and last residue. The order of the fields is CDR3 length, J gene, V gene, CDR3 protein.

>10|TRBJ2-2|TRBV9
ASSVDTGELF
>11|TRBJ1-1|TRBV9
ASSVGPGTEAF
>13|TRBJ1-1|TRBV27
ASTPSRGWNTEAF
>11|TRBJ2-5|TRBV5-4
ASSPQDPGAQY
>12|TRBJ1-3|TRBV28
ASSFSYSGNTIY
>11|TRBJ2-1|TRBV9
ASSTREYNEQF
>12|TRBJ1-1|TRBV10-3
AITPGWGNTEAF
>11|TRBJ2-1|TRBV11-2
ASSYGAGDEQF
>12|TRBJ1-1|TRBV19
ASQSLGTDLEAF
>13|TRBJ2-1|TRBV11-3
ASSLQGGAYNEQF
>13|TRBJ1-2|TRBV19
ASSTPGPMTYGYT
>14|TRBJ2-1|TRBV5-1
ASSLAGTSGPAEQF